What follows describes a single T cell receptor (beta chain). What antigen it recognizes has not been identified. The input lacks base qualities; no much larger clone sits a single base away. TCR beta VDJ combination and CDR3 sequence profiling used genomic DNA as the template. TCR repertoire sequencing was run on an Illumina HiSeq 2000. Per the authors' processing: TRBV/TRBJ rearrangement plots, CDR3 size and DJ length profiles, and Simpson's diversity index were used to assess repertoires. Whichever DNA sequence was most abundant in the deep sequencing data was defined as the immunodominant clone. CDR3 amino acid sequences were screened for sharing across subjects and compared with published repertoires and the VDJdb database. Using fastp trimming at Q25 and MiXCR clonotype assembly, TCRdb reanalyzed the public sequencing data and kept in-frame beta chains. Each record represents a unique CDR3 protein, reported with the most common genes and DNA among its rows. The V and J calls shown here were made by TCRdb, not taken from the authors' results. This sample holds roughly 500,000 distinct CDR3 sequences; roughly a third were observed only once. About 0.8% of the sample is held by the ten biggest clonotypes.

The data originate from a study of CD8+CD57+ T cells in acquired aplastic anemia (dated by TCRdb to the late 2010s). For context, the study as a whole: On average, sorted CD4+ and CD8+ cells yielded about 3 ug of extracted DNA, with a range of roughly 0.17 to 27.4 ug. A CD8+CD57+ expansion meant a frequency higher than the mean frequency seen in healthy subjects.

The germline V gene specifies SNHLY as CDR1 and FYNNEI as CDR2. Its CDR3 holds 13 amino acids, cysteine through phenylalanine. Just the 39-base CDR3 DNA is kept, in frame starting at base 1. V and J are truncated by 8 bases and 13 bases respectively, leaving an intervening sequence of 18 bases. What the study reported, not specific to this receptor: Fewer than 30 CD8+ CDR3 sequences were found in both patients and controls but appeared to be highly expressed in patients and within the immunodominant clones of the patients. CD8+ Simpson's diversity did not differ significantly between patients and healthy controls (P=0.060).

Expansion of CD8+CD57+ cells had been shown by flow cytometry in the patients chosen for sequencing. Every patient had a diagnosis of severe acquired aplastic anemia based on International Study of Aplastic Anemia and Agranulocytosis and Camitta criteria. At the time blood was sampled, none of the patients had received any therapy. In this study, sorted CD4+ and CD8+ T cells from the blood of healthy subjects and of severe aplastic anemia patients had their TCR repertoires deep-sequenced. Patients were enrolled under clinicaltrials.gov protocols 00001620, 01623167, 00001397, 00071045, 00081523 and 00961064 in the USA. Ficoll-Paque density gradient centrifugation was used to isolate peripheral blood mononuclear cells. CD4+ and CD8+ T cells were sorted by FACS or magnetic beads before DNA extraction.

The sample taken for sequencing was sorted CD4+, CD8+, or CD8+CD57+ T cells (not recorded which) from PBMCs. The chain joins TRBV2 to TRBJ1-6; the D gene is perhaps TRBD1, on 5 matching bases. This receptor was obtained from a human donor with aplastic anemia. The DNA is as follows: TGTGCCAGCGTCGGGGGGGATGGGACGCCCCTCCACTTT. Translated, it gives CASVGGDGTPLHF.